Sequencing of this T cell receptor beta chain was carried out in a study of CD8 T cells in ankylosing spondylitis. Study results and caveats: Within ankylosing spondylitis blood, a TCR beta motif made up of eight highly homologous variants appeared to be characteristic.

Comments on this clonotype: Its antigen is unknown.

TCRdb re-analysed the 5' RACE reads in MiXCR, keeping a single row per CDR3 protein. The table records about 450,000 distinct CDR3 sequences, 25% to 30% of them present only once. In germline, CDR1 is MNHEY, CDR2 SMNVEV (reference sequence). V was clipped by 5 bases and J by 3 bases, with 11 bases between them. This CDR3 region has 15 residues. The sequence was obtained from a male donor with ankylosing spondylitis. V usage is TRBV27 and J usage is TRBJ1-6; no reliable D call. What was sequenced was blood, either unsorted or a sorted T cell fraction (not recorded which). CDR3 sequence: CASSPVGSYNSPLHF. The CDR3 region has the DNA TGTGCCAGCAGTCCCGTTGGGAGCTATAATTCACCCCTCCACTTT.